The rows below give T cell receptor beta chains drawn from one sample of a study of blood T cell repertoires in COVID-19. The method was immunoSEQ multiplex PCR; TCRdb's version includes in-frame clones alone and lacks a portion of them. In the table there are a few hundred thousand clones, around 89% of which are singletons. The sample comprised peripheral blood. Receptors were obtained from a man in his late teens or twenties who had recovered from COVID-19. Both conserved end residues are part of each CDR3. The size field is filled for only some rows; it gives once, few, many or a size class.

clone_size j_call v_call cdr3_aa
NA TRBJ2-5 TRBV7-8 CASSSGLGETQYF
NA TRBJ2-7 TRBV4-3 CASSPGLAGGGYEQYF
NA TRBJ2-7 TRBV28 CASRYPYGLLDEQYF
once TRBJ1-1 TRBV7-3 CASSFTGRDTEAFF
NA TRBJ1-5 TRBV19 CASSTEFGGRNQPQHF
NA TRBJ2-3 TRBV11-2 CASSPLGGGNTDTQYF
NA TRBJ1-1 TRBV10-2 CASSSGWGTEAFF
NA TRBJ1-1 TRBV5-1 CASSPGQGAGEAFF
NA TRBJ2-7 TRBV19 CASSSTRDSSYEQYF
NA TRBJ2-7 TRBV5-1 CASQLLAGTSYEQYF
NA TRBJ1-3 TRBV4-3 CASSPGQGPWGTIYF
NA TRBJ1-1 TRBV29-1 CSPARVLNTEAFF
NA TRBJ2-5 TRBV7-9 CASKGLPPAETQYF
NA TRBJ2-1 TRBV5-1 CASMVSGGSYNEQFF
once TRBJ1-5 TRBV19 CASSKGQTSNQPQHF
NA TRBJ2-1 TRBV18 CASSPFYPGDNEQFF
NA TRBJ2-7 TRBV7-2 CASSSIDRGVYEQYF
NA TRBJ1-4 TRBV7-2 CASSFLGLNEKLFF
NA TRBJ1-5 TRBV19 CASSIWVMFGQEKPQHF
NA TRBJ1-1 TRBV3-1/TRBV3-2 CASSHRIQGAEAFF
NA TRBJ1-5 TRBV2 CASSEGPGGSQHF
NA TRBJ2-7 TRBV7-9 CASSLGQSSSYEQYF
once TRBJ1-2 TRBV6-5 CASTPSDRAAYGYTF
NA TRBJ1-3 TRBV25-1 CASSPPVGLLTGNTIYF
NA TRBJ2-7 TRBV11-2 CASSSYPSGRLYEQYF
NA TRBJ1-1 TRBV27 CASSLGQGRAEAFF
NA TRBJ2-3 TRBV5-1 CASSDPGGHTDTQYF
NA TRBJ2-5 TRBV12-5 CASGLGTEETQYF
NA TRBJ1-5 TRBV6-5 CASVRQGLQNQPQHF
NA TRBJ1-4 TRBV7-5 CARSFPGTLGTQNEKLFF
NA TRBJ2-1 TRBV5-1 CASSPGTSGIKGEQFF
once TRBJ2-7 TRBV3-1/TRBV3-2 CASSQGEDEQYF